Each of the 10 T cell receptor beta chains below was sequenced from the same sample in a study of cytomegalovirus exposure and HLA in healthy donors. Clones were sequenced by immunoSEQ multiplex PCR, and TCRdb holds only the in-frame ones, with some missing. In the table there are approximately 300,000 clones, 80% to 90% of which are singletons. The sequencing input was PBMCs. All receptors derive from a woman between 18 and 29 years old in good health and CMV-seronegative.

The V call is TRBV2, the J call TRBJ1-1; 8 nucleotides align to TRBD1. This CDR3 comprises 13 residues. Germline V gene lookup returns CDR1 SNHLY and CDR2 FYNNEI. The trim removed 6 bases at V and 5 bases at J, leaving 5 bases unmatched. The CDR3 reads CASRMDRETEAFF. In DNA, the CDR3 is TGTGCCAGCAGAATGGACAGGGAAACTGAAGCTTTCTTT. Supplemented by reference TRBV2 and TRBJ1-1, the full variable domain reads EPEVTQTPSHQVTQMGQEVILRCVPISNHLYFYWYRQILGQKVEFLVSFYNNEISEKSEIFDDQFSVERPDGSNFTLKIRSTKLEDSAMYFCASRMDRETEAFFGQGTRLTVV.

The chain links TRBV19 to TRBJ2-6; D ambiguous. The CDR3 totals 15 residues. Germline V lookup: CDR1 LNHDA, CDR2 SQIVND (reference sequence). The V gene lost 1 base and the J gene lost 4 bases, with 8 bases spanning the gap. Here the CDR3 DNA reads TGTGCCAGTAGTATAGCCGACTCCGGGGCCAACGTCCTGACTTTC. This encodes CASSIADSGANVLTF. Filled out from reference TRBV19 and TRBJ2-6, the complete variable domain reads DGGITQSPKYLFRKEGQNVTLSCEQNLNHDAMYWYRQDPGQGLRLIYYSQIVNDFQKGDIAEGYSVSREKKESFPLTVTSAQKNPTAFYLCASSIADSGANVLTFGAGSRLTVL.

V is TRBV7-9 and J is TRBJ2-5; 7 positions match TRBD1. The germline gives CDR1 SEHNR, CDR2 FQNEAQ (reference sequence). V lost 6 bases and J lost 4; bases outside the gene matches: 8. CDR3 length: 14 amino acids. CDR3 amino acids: CASRQQNRGETQYF. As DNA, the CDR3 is TGTGCCAGCAGACAACAGAACAGGGGAGAGACCCAGTACTTC.

The CDR3: CASSGGTGGAETQYF. The CDR3, as DNA: TGTGCCAGCAGCGGCGGGACTGGTGGTGCGGAGACCCAGTACTTC. V is TRBV11-2 and J is TRBJ2-5; the D gene is possibly TRBD2 (6 bases). The V end lost 5 bases, the J end lost 5 bases, and 18 bases lay between the germline ends. The CDR3 loop spans 15 amino acids. Germline V gene lookup returns CDR1 SGHAT and CDR2 FQNNGV.

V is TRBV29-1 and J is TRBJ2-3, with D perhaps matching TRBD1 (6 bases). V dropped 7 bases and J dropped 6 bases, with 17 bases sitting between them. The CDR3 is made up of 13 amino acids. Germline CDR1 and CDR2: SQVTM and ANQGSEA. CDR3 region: CSGLSQGVDTQYF. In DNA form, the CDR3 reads TGCAGCGGCTTATCACAGGGAGTGGATACGCAGTATTTT.

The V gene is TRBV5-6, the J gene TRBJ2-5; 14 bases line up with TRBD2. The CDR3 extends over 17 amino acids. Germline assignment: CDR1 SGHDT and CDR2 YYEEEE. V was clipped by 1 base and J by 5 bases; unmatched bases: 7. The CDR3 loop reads CASSLLTSGRAGETQYF. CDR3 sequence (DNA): TGTGCCAGCAGCTTGTTGACTAGCGGGAGGGCCGGGGAGACCCAGTACTTC.

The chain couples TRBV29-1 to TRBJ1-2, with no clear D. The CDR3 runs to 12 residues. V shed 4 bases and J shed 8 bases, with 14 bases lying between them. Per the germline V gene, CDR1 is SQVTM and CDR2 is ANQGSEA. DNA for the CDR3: TGCAGCGTTGGGGGTTCCGGGAGAGGCTACACCTTC. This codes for CSVGGSGRGYTF.

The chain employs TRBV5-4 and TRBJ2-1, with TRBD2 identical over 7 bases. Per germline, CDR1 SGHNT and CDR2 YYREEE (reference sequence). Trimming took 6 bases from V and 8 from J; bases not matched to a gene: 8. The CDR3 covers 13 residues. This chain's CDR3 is CASMGGIGYEQFF. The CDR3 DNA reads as TGTGCCAGCATGGGGGGGATAGGATATGAGCAGTTCTTC.

CDR3 in amino acids: CASSLDHYEQYF. For the CDR3, the DNA is TGTGCCAGCAGCTTAGATCACTACGAGCAGTACTTC. The J gene is TRBJ2-7, the V gene TRBV7-2; D gene uncertain. Per germline, CDR1 SGHTA and CDR2 FQGNSA. The CDR3 contains 12 residues. Trimming stripped 1 base from V and 3 bases from J, with 4 bases between.

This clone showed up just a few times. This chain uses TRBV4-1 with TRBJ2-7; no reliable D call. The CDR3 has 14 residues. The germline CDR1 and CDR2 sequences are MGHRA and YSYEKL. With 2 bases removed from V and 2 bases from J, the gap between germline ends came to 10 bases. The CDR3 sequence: CASSQQLGPYEQYF. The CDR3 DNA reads TGCGCCAGCAGCCAACAGCTAGGTCCCTACGAGCAGTACTTC.